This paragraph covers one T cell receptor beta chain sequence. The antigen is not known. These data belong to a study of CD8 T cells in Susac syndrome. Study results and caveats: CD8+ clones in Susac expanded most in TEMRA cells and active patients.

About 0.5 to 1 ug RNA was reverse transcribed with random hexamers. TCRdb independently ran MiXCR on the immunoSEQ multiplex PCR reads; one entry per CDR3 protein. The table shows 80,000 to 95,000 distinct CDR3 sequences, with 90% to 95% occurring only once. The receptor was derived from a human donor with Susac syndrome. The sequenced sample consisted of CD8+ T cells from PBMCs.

Written as DNA, the CDR3 is TGTGCCAGCAGCTTAAAGGTATCTGGAGGAGATACGCAGTATTTT. The encoded protein is CASSLKVSGGDTQYF. The rearrangement joins TRBV7-9 to TRBJ2-3; TRBD2 is a possible D gene (5 bases). The V end lost 2 bases, the J end lost 5 bases, and 14 bases lay between the germline ends. Germline CDR1 is SEHNR and CDR2 is FQNEAQ (reference sequence). This CDR3 is built from 15 residues.